Below, 27 T cell receptor beta chains from the same sample are listed, as sequenced in a study of identifying expanded T cells in peripheral blood. The repertoire was sequenced with immunoSEQ multiplex PCR; TCRdb's copy has only in-frame clones and lacks some. The data hold tens of thousands of clones, with approximately 86% observed a single time. Sequencing was done on a sample of blood. These receptors originate from a person aged 18-70 years in good health.

This rearrangement joins TRBV27 to TRBJ2-1; D call uncertain. The V and J ends lost 5 bases and 1 base respectively, with 6 bases between them. From germline, CDR1 is MNHEY and CDR2 SMNVEV (reference sequence). The length of the CDR3 is 13 residues. The CDR3 spells CASSPGSYNEQFF. The CDR3 region has the DNA TGTGCCAGCAGTCCGGGTTCCTACAATGAGCAGTTCTTC.

This clone appeared once. This chain links TRBV29-1 with TRBJ2-1; unclear D gene. CDR1 and CDR2 (germline): SQVTM, ANQGSEA. With 3 bases removed from V and 5 bases from J, the gap between germline ends came to 11 bases. The CDR3 has 13 amino acids. The DNA of the CDR3 is TGCAGCGTTGAGATTAGCCGCGACAATGAGCAGTTCTTC. It encodes CSVEISRDNEQFF.

The chain has TRBV6-5 and TRBJ2-1; D remains unclear. Per germline, CDR1 MNHEY and CDR2 SVGAGI. CDR3 length: 12 residues. Trimming stripped 8 bases from V and 10 bases from J, with 15 bases between. The CDR3 DNA reads TGTGCCAGCGGATCCGGTTGGCGGGAGCAGTTCTTC. It yields the protein CASGSGWREQFF.

The V gene is TRBV6-1, the J gene TRBJ2-1; a weak D match, TRBD1 (5 bases). The length of the CDR3 is 14 residues. Germline CDR1 reads MNHNS; CDR2 reads SASEGT. The ends were cut back, 6 bases at V and 4 bases at J, with 13 bases in the middle. The CDR3 bases are TGTGCCAGCAGAAAGGGGCGGCCTTACAATGAGCAGTTCTTC. Residues: CASRKGRPYNEQFF.

V gene TRBV30 combines with J gene TRBJ2-5; D gene uncertain. The CDR3 loop spans 12 amino acids. CDR1 is GTSNPN, CDR2 SVGIG, per germline (reference sequence). The V gene lost 2 bases and the J gene lost 3 bases, with 7 bases spanning the gap. The CDR3 sequence: CAWSYSKETQYF. The CDR3 DNA is TGTGCCTGGAGTTACAGTAAAGAGACCCAGTACTTC.

This clone showed up just a few times. J is TRBJ1-2 and V is TRBV4-1; D may be TRBD1 (5 bases). This CDR3 spans 14 amino acids. Germline-derived CDR1 and CDR2 are MGHRA and YSYEKL. V dropped 2 bases and J dropped 6 bases, with 13 bases sitting between them. CDR3 coding DNA: TGCGCCAGCAGCCAATGGGGGGTATTGGATGGCTACACCTTC. Translation: CASSQWGVLDGYTF.

This clone has more than one count but fewer than ten. The genes are TRBV7-2 and TRBJ2-1; the match to TRBD2 covers 8 bases. Germline CDR1 and CDR2: SGHTA and FQGNSA. Germline trimming cut 2 bases from V and 6 bases from J; bases unmatched to any gene: 6. The CDR3 has 15 amino acids. Here the CDR3 reads CASSLPGLGGNEQFF. In DNA, the CDR3 is TGTGCCAGCAGCTTACCGGGACTAGGGGGCAATGAGCAGTTCTTC.

V is TRBV6-1 and J is TRBJ1-2; D unresolved. The germline CDR1 and CDR2 sequences are MNHNS and SASEGT. V lost 3 bases and J 4 bases, leaving 9 bases between the germline ends. The length of the CDR3 is 13 residues. The CDR3 DNA sequence: TGTGCCAGCAGTGAGTTAGAATCCTATGGCTACACCTTC. Encoded protein: CASSELESYGYTF.

A single count supports this clone. The rearrangement links TRBV5-1 to TRBJ2-7; TRBD2 aligns across 7 bases. CDR1 SGHRS and CDR2 YFSETQ come from the germline V gene. The CDR3 extends over 15 amino acids. The V segment lost 1 base and the J segment 3 bases; nucleotides outside the gene matches: 7. CDR3 protein: CASSLRAGVDYEQYF. DNA for the CDR3: TGCGCCAGCAGCTTGAGGGCGGGAGTAGACTACGAGCAGTACTTC.

The V gene is TRBV30, the J gene TRBJ2-1; possibly TRBD2 for D (5 bases). The V gene lost 3 bases and the J gene lost 6 bases, with 9 bases spanning the gap. The CDR3 runs to 12 residues. Looked up from germline, CDR1 is GTSNPN and CDR2 is SVGIG (reference sequence). The CDR3 DNA sequence: TGTGCCTGGAGGAAACTAGTCAATGAGCAGTTCTTC. Translation: CAWRKLVNEQFF. The variable domain in full, with the rest retrieved from reference TRBV30 and TRBJ2-1, is SQTIHQWPATLVQPVGSPLSLECTVEGTSNPNLYWYRQAAGRGLQLLFYSVGIGQISSEVPQNLSASRPQDRQFILSSKKLLLSDSGFYLCAWRKLVNEQFFGPGTRLTVL.

The chain couples TRBV5-6 to TRBJ1-5; the D gene is possibly TRBD1 (6 bases). The length of the CDR3 is 14 residues. V gave up 0 bases and J gave up 5 bases, with 9 bases separating them. Germline CDR1 reads SGHDT; CDR2 reads YYEEEE. This CDR3 reads CASSLGQAYQPQHF. The CDR3, as DNA: TGTGCCAGCAGCTTGGGACAGGCATATCAGCCCCAGCATTTT.

The chain uses TRBV19 and TRBJ1-5; D gene uncertain. Germline CDR1 LNHDA, CDR2 SQIVND (reference sequence). The germline V and J ends were trimmed by 10 bases and 3 bases, with 16 bases remaining between them. The CDR3 has 14 residues. CDR3 sequence reads: CATLHPGVNQPQHF. CDR3 DNA sequence: TGTGCCACCCTCCACCCGGGAGTCAATCAGCCCCAGCATTTT.

This rearrangement joins TRBV2 to TRBJ1-6; 9 bases map to TRBD1. V lost 7 bases, J lost 7 bases, and 5 bases stayed unmatched. Germline assignment: CDR1 SNHLY and CDR2 FYNNEI. The CDR3 totals 14 residues. CDR3 DNA: TGTGCCAGCATCCGGGACAGGGCAAATTCACCCCTCCACTTT. Translated: CASIRDRANSPLHF.

The chain employs TRBV5-1 and TRBJ1-6; D not resolved. Trimming pared 3 bases from V and 6 bases from J, leaving 13 bases between. There are 15 residues in the CDR3. Germline values: CDR1 SGHRS, CDR2 YFSETQ. As DNA, the CDR3 is TGCGCCAGCAGCTACTACACGGAATTTAATTCACCCCTCCACTTT. Translating gives CASSYYTEFNSPLHF.

The chain uses TRBV6-1 and TRBJ2-7; the D gene is possibly TRBD1 (6 bases). The CDR3 consists of 13 residues. Trimming shortened V by 5 bases and J by 3 bases, and 11 bases separated the two germline ends. Germline lookup yields CDR1 MNHNS and CDR2 SASEGT. The CDR3 region is CASSWDTLYEQYF. In DNA form, the CDR3 reads TGTGCCAGCAGTTGGGACACCCTCTACGAGCAGTACTTC.

The CDR3 DNA reads as TGTGCCAGCAGCCCGGGTTTGGATACGCAGTATTTT. Protein: CASSPGLDTQYF. The chain has TRBV6-5 and TRBJ2-3; unclear D gene. The CDR3 is made up of 12 amino acids. V was shortened by 6 bases and J by 6 bases, with 10 bases between the two germline ends. Germline CDR1 MNHEY, CDR2 SVGAGI.

This clone was found a few times. The V gene is TRBV9, the J gene TRBJ1-3; no clear D. Germline loops: CDR1 SGDLS, CDR2 YYNGEE. Between the trimmed V and J ends, which lost 0 bases and 4 bases, there was a span of 17 bases. CDR3 length equals 17 residues. The CDR3 bases are TGTGCCAGCAGCGTAGGGGGAGAGAGAACCCCGGGAAACACCATATATTTT. It translates to CASSVGGERTPGNTIYF.

The chain joins TRBV9 to TRBJ1-4; D is unresolved. The CDR3 has 14 residues. V lost 0 bases and J 8 bases, leaving 11 bases between the germline ends. The germline V gene has CDR1 SGDLS and CDR2 YYNGEE. The CDR3 nucleotides read TGTGCCAGCAGCGTAGCTCCCAATCCCGAAAAACTGTTTTTT. Its protein product is CASSVAPNPEKLFF.

The J gene is TRBJ1-1, the V gene TRBV6-5; D might be TRBD1 (5 bases). This CDR3 comprises 13 residues. Germline V gene lookup returns CDR1 MNHEY and CDR2 SVGAGI. With 8 bases removed from V and 4 bases from J, the gap between germline ends came to 14 bases. The CDR3 coding sequence is TGTGCCAGCCTCGCCGGGGGAGGCACTGAAGCTTTCTTT. Translation gives CASLAGGGTEAFF.

The gene calls are TRBV18 and TRBJ1-1; possibly TRBD1 for D (5 bases). The length of the CDR3 is 15 residues. V lost 2 bases, J lost 3 bases, and 13 bases lay in between. Germline lookup yields CDR1 KGHSH and CDR2 LQKENI. CDR3 amino acids: CASSPYLEGDTEAFF. The CDR3 DNA reads TGTGCCAGCTCACCATATCTAGAAGGGGACACTGAAGCTTTCTTT.

CDR3 protein: CASSSSFWERGTDTQYF. For the CDR3, the DNA is TGTGCCAGCAGCTCCAGCTTTTGGGAAAGGGGCACAGATACGCAGTATTTT. This sequence joins TRBV7-6 and TRBJ2-3, with D hard to call. The CDR3 contains 17 residues. V was pared by 4 bases and J by 1 base, with 18 bases between. Germline V gene sequence: CDR1 SGHVS, CDR2 FNYEAQ. The full variable domain, rest sourced from reference TRBV7-6 and TRBJ2-3, is GAGVSQSPRYKVTKRGQDVALRCDPISGHVSLYWYRQALGQGPEFLTYFNYEAQQDKSGLPNDRFSAERPEGSISTLTIQRTEQRDSAMYRCASSSSFWERGTDTQYFGPGTRLTVL.

This sequence joins TRBV25-1 and TRBJ1-2; 7 bases map to TRBD1. Germline V CDR1 and CDR2: MGHDK, SYGVNS. Germline trimming cut 6 bases from V and 4 bases from J; bases unmatched to any gene: 5. This CDR3 has 13 residues. The CDR3 coding sequence is TGTGCCAGCAGCTCCGGACAGGCCTATGGCTACACCTTC. Protein: CASSSGQAYGYTF.

This clone was counted only a few times. The V and J genes are TRBV28 and TRBJ1-2; D not resolved. This CDR3 is 11 amino acids long. Deletions cut 1 base from V and 4 bases from J, with 1 base between. Germline assignment: CDR1 MDHEN and CDR2 SYDVKM. The CDR3 DNA is TGTGCCAGCAGTTTATCCTATGGCTACACCTTC. Translating gives CASSLSYGYTF.

The chain has TRBV30 and TRBJ2-4, with 9 bases that match TRBD1. The germline V gene encodes CDR1 GTSNPN and CDR2 SVGIG (reference sequence). With V trimmed by 5 bases and J by 16 bases, 9 bases remained unmatched. The CDR3 totals 11 residues. The CDR3 is CAWSAGTGPYF. Here the CDR3 DNA reads TGTGCCTGGTCGGCCGGGACAGGGCCTTACTTC.

The V gene is TRBV4-3, the J gene TRBJ2-7; D perhaps matches TRBD2 (6 bases). The CDR3 length is 16 residues. V lost 0 bases to trimming and J lost 4 bases, with 16 bases between them. The germline V gene encodes CDR1 LGHNA and CDR2 YSLEER. CDR3 in DNA: TGCGCCAGCAGCCAAGATCATGAGACTAGTATTTACGAGCAGTACTTC. It codes for CASSQDHETSIYEQYF.

This chain links TRBV4-1 with TRBJ1-1; 7 nucleotides agree with TRBD1. With 5 bases clipped from V and 0 bases from J, the junction kept 9 bases outside the gene matches. The germline gives CDR1 MGHRA, CDR2 YSYEKL. There are 16 residues in the CDR3. The CDR3, as DNA: TGCGCCAGCAGCTATCCTCCGACAGGGATGAACACTGAAGCTTTCTTT. Translating it yields CASSYPPTGMNTEAFF.

In this sample, this clone turned up once. CDR3 protein: CASSHTGTGVGYTEAFF. CDR3 coding DNA: TGCGCCAGCAGCCACACCGGGACAGGGGTTGGTTACACTGAAGCTTTCTTT. The gene calls are TRBV4-1 and TRBJ1-1; 10 nucleotides match TRBD1. This CDR3 has 17 residues. J was trimmed by 3 bases and V by 3 bases; bases with no gene match: 10. Germline V gene lookup returns CDR1 MGHRA and CDR2 YSYEKL.